Following are 11 T cell receptor beta chains from one sample sequenced in a study of T cell responses to AZD1222 COVID-19 vaccine. Assay: immunoSEQ multiplex PCR; the TCRdb copy retains only in-frame clones and omits some. The sample has about 180,000 clones; approximately 90% are singletons. Sequencing used peripheral blood, obtained 28 days after the second AZD1222 dose. The receptors shown here come from an adult who received the AZD1222 COVID-19 vaccine.

This sequence joins TRBV27 and TRBJ1-1; D remains unclear. Germline CDR1 MNHEY, CDR2 SMNVEV (reference sequence). The ends were cut back, 1 base at V and 4 bases at J, with 10 bases in the middle. The CDR3 has 14 residues. The CDR3 coding sequence is TGTGCCAGCAGTTTATTGGGGTTAGGCACTGAAGCTTTCTTT. Protein sequence: CASSLLGLGTEAFF.

The rearrangement joins TRBV14 to TRBJ2-3; 12 bases are shared with TRBD2. Germline lookup yields CDR1 SGHDN and CDR2 FVKESK. The CDR3 length is 16 residues. Trimming took 4 bases from V and 3 from J; bases not matched to a gene: 5. CDR3 DNA: TGTGCCAGCAGCCGACTAGCGGGAGTTGGGACAGATACGCAGTATTTT. The encoded protein is CASSRLAGVGTDTQYF.

The chain couples TRBV19 to TRBJ2-1; TRBD2 matches 7 bases. Trimming took 2 bases from V and 4 from J; bases not matched to a gene: 5. The CDR3 has 15 amino acids. Germline loops: CDR1 LNHDA, CDR2 SQIVND (reference sequence). CDR3 amino acids: CASSIYAGEYNEQFF. The CDR3 nucleotides read TGTGCCAGTAGTATATATGCGGGAGAGTACAATGAGCAGTTCTTC.

The J gene is TRBJ2-5, the V gene TRBV5-1; 8 bases align to TRBD1. Germline V gene lookup returns CDR1 SGHRS and CDR2 YFSETQ. With V trimmed by 4 bases and J by 2 bases, 4 bases remained unmatched. The CDR3 has 14 amino acids. The CDR3 DNA is TGCGCCAGCAGCCACGGACAGGGTCAAGAGACCCAGTACTTC. As protein: CASSHGQGQETQYF.

This clone has just a few counts. The chain links TRBV7-3 to TRBJ2-1, with 14 bases matching TRBD2. The CDR3 is 18 amino acids. The V and J ends lost 4 bases and 0 bases, in that order; junction bases with no gene match: 5. The germline CDR1 and CDR2 sequences are SGHTA and FQGTGA. The CDR3 DNA is TGTGCCAGCAGCTCGAGGGGGACTAGCGGGAGCTCCTACAATGAGCAGTTCTTC. It encodes CASSSRGTSGSSYNEQFF. The full variable domain, completed using reference TRBV7-3 and TRBJ2-1, is GAGVSQTPSNKVTEKGKYVELRCDPISGHTALYWYRQSLGQGPEFLIYFQGTGAADDSGLPNDRFFAVRPEGSVSTLKIQRTERGDSAVYLCASSSRGTSGSSYNEQFFGPGTRLTVL.

This clone was seen once. In DNA, the CDR3 is TGTGCCAGCAGCCTCTACGGACTAGCGGGTATTGGGGACTACGAGCAGTACTTC. Translation gives CASSLYGLAGIGDYEQYF. The chain recombines TRBV11-2 with TRBJ2-7, with TRBD2 identical over 11 bases. CDR1 and CDR2 (germline): SGHAT, FQNNGV. The CDR3 is 18 residues long. The V and J ends lost 5 bases and 3 bases, in that order; junction bases with no gene match: 15.

The chain uses TRBV6-5 and TRBJ2-2; 9 bases match TRBD2. J was trimmed by 4 bases and V by 2 bases; bases with no gene match: 2. CDR3 length: 15 residues. Per the germline V gene, CDR1 is MNHEY and CDR2 is SVGAGI. The CDR3 reads CASSYGTSSTGELFF. CDR3 DNA sequence: TGTGCCAGCAGTTACGGGACTAGCAGCACCGGGGAGCTGTTTTTT.

A word on this clone: Other DNA variants within this sample encode the same CDR3. This chain connects TRBV7-2 to TRBJ2-7; D tentatively fits TRBD1 or TRBD2 (5 bases each). Trimming took 1 base from V and 0 from J, leaving 7 bases between them. This CDR3 comprises 14 residues. Germline CDR1 reads SGHTA; CDR2 reads FQGNSA. The CDR3 region is CASSLGDRSYEQYF. CDR3 DNA: TGTGCCAGCAGCTTAGGGGACCGCTCCTACGAGCAGTACTTC.

This clone has only a few counts. This chain joins TRBV6-5 and TRBJ2-2, with 10 bases identical to TRBD2. The CDR3 consists of 14 residues. Germline V gene lookup returns CDR1 MNHEY and CDR2 SVGAGI. V was clipped by 8 bases and J by 5 bases; unmatched bases: 5. The CDR3: CASSPSGRTGELFF. The DNA of the CDR3 is TGTGCCAGCTCTCCTAGCGGGAGAACCGGGGAGCTGTTTTTT.

The chain carries TRBV4-2 and TRBJ1-6; 10 nucleotides agree with TRBD1. The CDR3 sequence is 16 residues long. Looked up from germline, CDR1 is LGHNA and CDR2 is YNFKEQ. The V and J ends lost 0 bases and 7 bases, in that order; junction bases with no gene match: 3. The CDR3 reads CASSQDGQGVNSPLHF. Here the CDR3 DNA reads TGTGCCAGCAGCCAAGACGGACAGGGGGTGAATTCACCCCTCCACTTT.

This rearrangement joins TRBV9 to TRBJ2-7, with D hard to call. The CDR3 consists of 12 residues. V lost 5 bases and J lost 7, with 13 bases in between. Germline V gene lookup returns CDR1 SGDLS and CDR2 YYNGEE. CDR3 amino acids: CASSPSVGEQYF. The CDR3 nucleotides are TGTGCCAGCAGTCCGTCGGTTGGAGAGCAGTACTTC.